This T cell receptor beta chain was retrieved from a study of blood T cell repertoires in COVID-19. The overall study: Acute and convalescent COVID-19 samples came from the United States, Italy and Spain. PBMCs, B-cell-depleted T cells, or T cells provided the cDNA or gDNA that made up the material.

Authors' processing steps: Counts of nucleated cells, estimated from reference gene primer amplification, were obtained. Assay used: immunoSEQ multiplex PCR; TCRdb lists only in-frame clones, some missing. V, J and clone size are taken as reported in that table, and D and trimming were inferred from the DNA itself. The table records hundreds of thousands of clones, around 83% of them present only once. The J segment lost 8 bases and the V segment lost 1 base, leaving 4 bases of the junction unmatched. This CDR3 has 13 residues. Germline values: CDR1 SGHRS, CDR2 YFSETQ. V is TRBV5-1 and J is TRBJ2-7, with 9 positions matching TRBD2. The sample comprised peripheral blood. The clonotype comes from a woman aged 50 to 60 with acute or convalescent COVID-19. The DNA for the CDR3 is TGCGCCAGCAGCTTGAGTGGGACTAGCAAGCAGTACTTC. Its translation: CASSLSGTSKQYF.